The 5 T cell receptor beta chains presented below share a single source sample, sequenced in a study of regulatory T cells in long-lasting Graves disease. Arm-PCR with iRepertoire HTBI primers amplified the CDR3 regions for these TCR beta libraries. TCRdb reprocessed the multiplex PCR reads via MiXCR and lists one record per CDR3 protein. The sample carries roughly 400,000 distinct CDR3 sequences, approximately 22% recorded once. The time point was: persistent/refractory GD, antithyroid drugs over 5 years with positive TRAb. PBMCs were the source of the RNA used for TCR sequencing. The starting material was peripheral blood mononuclear cells (PBMCs), obtained when the disease was refractory, from a patient treated with antithyroid drugs. The receptors were gathered from a female donor with Graves disease.

This clonotype was picked up many times. V is TRBV7-9 and J is TRBJ2-5, with D perhaps matching TRBD1 or TRBD2 (5 bases each). The V and J ends lost 1 base and 1 base respectively, with 10 bases between them. CDR3 length: 15 residues. Germline values: CDR1 SEHNR, CDR2 FQNEAQ (reference sequence). CDR3 coding DNA: TGTGCCAGCAGCTTAGTCAGGGAGCGCCAAGAGACCCAGTACTTC. Translated, it gives CASSLVRERQETQYF. Supplemented by reference TRBV7-9 and TRBJ2-5, the full variable domain reads DTGVSQNPRHKITKRGQNVTFRCDPISEHNRLYWYRQTLGQGPEFLTYFQNEAQLEKSRLLSDRFSAERPKGSFSTLEIQRTEQGDSAMYLCASSLVRERQETQYFGPGTRLLVL.

This clonotype showed up many times. V gene TRBV18 combines with J gene TRBJ2-7, with D possibly matching TRBD2 (5 bases). This CDR3 is 13 amino acids long. V gave up 2 bases and J gave up 5 bases, with 10 bases separating them. The germline V gene encodes CDR1 KGHSH and CDR2 LQKENI. The CDR3 DNA reads TGTGCCAGCTCACCATGGCTAGCCCACGAGCAGTACTTC. It yields the protein CASSPWLAHEQYF.

This clonotype came up many times. The chain combines TRBV27 with TRBJ2-7, with D possibly called TRBD1 or TRBD2 (5 bases each). Germline CDR1 and CDR2: MNHEY and SMNVEV (reference sequence). CDR3 length: 12 residues. CDR3 coding DNA: TGTCCCTGGTTGGGGGATGCTTACGAGCAGTACTTC. Its protein product is CPWLGDAYEQYF.

This rearrangement joins TRBV5-6 to TRBJ1-4; D is uncertain. V shed 4 bases and J shed 9 bases, with 16 bases lying between them. The germline V gene has CDR1 SGHDT and CDR2 YYEEEE. The CDR3 has 14 residues. CDR3 loop: CASSPPGRDKKLFF. Written as DNA, the CDR3 is TGTGCCAGCAGCCCCCCCGGACGTGATAAAAAACTGTTTTTT.

This clonotype was found many times. CDR3 region: CASTRLAGETGELFF. The CDR3 nucleotides are TGTGCCAGCACCCGACTAGCGGGAGAGACCGGGGAGCTGTTTTTT. The chain recombines TRBV2 with TRBJ2-2, with 12 nucleotides matching TRBD2. Trimming took 7 bases from V and 5 from J; bases not matched to a gene: 5. Germline values: CDR1 SNHLY, CDR2 FYNNEI. The CDR3 consists of 15 residues.